This is a list of T cell receptor beta chains from one sample in a study of regulatory T cells in long-lasting Graves disease. Each CDR3 protein is one row after TCRdb ran MiXCR on the multiplex PCR reads. The data hold 600,000 to 650,000 distinct CDR3 sequences, with under 20% observed a single time. Separately, the same data were catalogued under a study of T cells in Graves' hyperthyroidism and ophthalmopathy.

Here the sequenced sample was peripheral blood mononuclear cells (PBMCs), taken at new diagnosis, from a patient treated with antithyroid drugs. These receptors all come from a woman under 40 with Graves disease. Each CDR3 is given with its conserved first and last residue. D genes are given only for firm matches. Only some rows state a clone size, as once, few, many or a class for expanded clones.

.	few	TRBV7-3	TRBJ2-5	TGTGCCAGCAGCTTAAATCAGCGGACCTCCCAAGAGACCCAGTACTTC	CASSLNQRTSQETQYF
.	many	TRBV2	TRBJ2-7	TGTGCCAGCAGTGAGGACTTTCTAAACTCCTACGAGCAGTACTTC	CASSEDFLNSYEQYF
.	few	TRBV2	TRBJ2-7	TGTGCCAGCAGTGAAGCGGCCAGCCAGGCCTACGAGCAGTACTTC	CASSEAASQAYEQYF
TRBD2	many	TRBV27	TRBJ2-7	TGTGCCAGCAGTTACTCTAGCGGGGCCGCCTCTCGGGAGCAGTACTTC	CASSYSSGAASREQYF
.	.	TRBV7-9	TRBJ2-7	TGTGCCAGCAGCCCCCCAGTGGGTTACCACGAGCAGTACTTC	CASSPPVGYHEQYF
TRBD2	many	TRBV29-1	TRBJ2-7	TGCAGCGTTGGGGGGGGGGTTGGCTACGAGCAGTACTTC	CSVGGGVGYEQYF
TRBD2	.	TRBV5-4	TRBJ2-3	TGTGCCAGCAGCGCCCCGGGACTAGCGGGAGTGGGGACAGATACGCAGTATTTT	CASSAPGLAGVGTDTQYF
.	once	TRBV7-3	TRBJ2-5	TGTGCCAGCAGCTTAAGTTCAGGGGAAGGGGAGACCCAGTACTTC	CASSLSSGEGETQYF
TRBD2	many	TRBV11-2	TRBJ2-1	TGTGCCAGCAGCTTAGGAGGCGGGGGGGACAATGAGCAGTTCTTC	CASSLGGGGDNEQFF
TRBD2	.	TRBV5-1	TRBJ2-3	TGCGCCAGCAGCGGGACTAGCGGAGATACGCAGTATTTT	CASSGTSGDTQYF
.	.	TRBV30	TRBJ2-1	TGTGCCTGGAGTGGGGTGTACGAGCAGTTCTTC	CAWSGVYEQFF
TRBD1	.	TRBV6-1	TRBJ2-2	TGTGCCAGCAGGAAACCGGGACAGGGGTCCGGGGAGCTGTTTTTT	CASRKPGQGSGELFF
.	.	TRBV2	TRBJ1-3	TGTGCCAGCTTGAGAGGGGTCTACAACACCATATATTTT	CASLRGVYNTIYF
.	.	TRBV6-4	TRBJ1-6	TGTGCCAGCAGTGCGTTGGATAATTCACCCCTCCACTTT	CASSALDNSPLHF
.	.	TRBV24-1	TRBJ2-1	TGTGCCACCAGTGCACTCCCCGCCTCAGGGGGGAGCTCCTACAATGAGCAGTTCTTC	CATSALPASGGSSYNEQFF
.	.	TRBV11-2	TRBJ2-3	TGTGCCAGCAGCGATCGGGGGCGACGCACAGATACGCAGTATTTT	CASSDRGRRTDTQYF
.	.	TRBV4-1	TRBJ1-6	TGCGCCAGCAGCCTCGGGGTCAAACTGTTTAATTCACCCCTCCACTTT	CASSLGVKLFNSPLHF
TRBD1	few	TRBV6-1	TRBJ1-6	TGTGCCAGCAGGGACAGGGCAAATTCACCCCTCCACTTT	CASRDRANSPLHF
.	many	TRBV28	TRBJ1-5	TGTGCCAGCCGGAGGGGAGGTCAGCCCCAGCATTTT	CASRRGGQPQHF
TRBD1	many	TRBV6-5	TRBJ2-5	TGTGCCAGCAGTTATATGGGGCAGGGGGCCCAAGAGACCCAGTACTTC	CASSYMGQGAQETQYF
.	many	TRBV5-1	TRBJ2-3	TGCGCCAGCAGCTTTCTGGCGGGCCCCCAGGATACGCAGTATTTT	CASSFLAGPQDTQYF
.	few	TRBV5-6	TRBJ2-2	TGTGCCAGCGGGGGGCACAAGCTGTTTTTT	CASGGHKLFF
.	.	TRBV24-1	TRBJ1-2	TGTGCCACCAGTGATTTGGGTTTTGGCTACACCTTC	CATSDLGFGYTF
TRBD1	.	TRBV11-2	TRBJ1-4	TGTGCCAGCAGCCCCAGCGCCGACAGGGTGAAGGAAAAACTGTTTTTT	CASSPSADRVKEKLFF
TRBD2	many	TRBV20-1	TRBJ2-7	TGCAGTGCCGATAGCGGGACTCCCTACGAGCAGTACTTC	CSADSGTPYEQYF
.	many	TRBV9	TRBJ1-1	TGTGCCAGCAGCGTAGGGGGGGCGGAAAACACTGAAGCTTTCTTT	CASSVGGAENTEAFF
.	.	TRBV5-1	TRBJ1-1	TGCGCCAGCAGTACGGGGGCGGGCACTGAAGCTTTCTTT	CASSTGAGTEAFF
.	many	TRBV5-1	TRBJ2-7	TGCGCCAGCAGCTTGGAAAGCGGCGCCTACGAGCAGTACTTC	CASSLESGAYEQYF
TRBD2	many	TRBV28	TRBJ2-1	TGTGCCAGCAGCCTCCCTTTGAGCGGGAGCTCTATTGATGAGCAGTTCTTC	CASSLPLSGSSIDEQFF
.	many	TRBV7-9	TRBJ2-7	TGTGCCAGCAGCTTAGGGGGACAAGCCTACGAGCAGTACTTC	CASSLGGQAYEQYF
.	many	TRBV2	TRBJ2-4	TGTGCCAGCAGTGAACAGGGAGCCAAAAACATTCAGTACTTC	CASSEQGAKNIQYF
TRBD2	few	TRBV7-9	TRBJ2-2	TGTGCCAGCAGCTTAGCGGTAGCGGGAGTCGCCGGGGAGCTGTTTTTT	CASSLAVAGVAGELFF
TRBD2	many	TRBV6-2/TRBV6-3	TRBJ2-1	TGTGCCAGCAGTTACATCCCGCGTGCTAGCGGGAGGAACAATGAGCAGTTCTTC	CASSYIPRASGRNNEQFF
TRBD1	many	TRBV28	TRBJ2-1	TGTGCCAGCAGCCGGAGACAGGGCGGCCCGGAATACAATGAGCAGTTCTTC	CASSRRQGGPEYNEQFF
.	many	TRBV11-2	TRBJ2-1	TGTGCCAGCAGCTACCTCGCTGGTGGTAATGAGCAGTTCTTC	CASSYLAGGNEQFF
.	.	TRBV30	TRBJ2-7	TGTGCCTGGAGTGTACAAGGACAACCCCCCTACGAGCAGTACTTC	CAWSVQGQPPYEQYF
.	many	TRBV2	TRBJ1-6	TGTGCCAGCAGTGTTGTGAGGGGCCGTTCACCCCTCCACTTT	CASSVVRGRSPLHF
.	few	TRBV20-1	TRBJ2-7	TGCAGTGTGGGCTCCTACGAGCAGTACTTC	CSVGSYEQYF
.	few	TRBV12-3/TRBV12-4	TRBJ1-5	TGTGCCAGCAGCCCTCGCGCAGGTACAAATCAGCCCCAGCATTTT	CASSPRAGTNQPQHF
.	.	TRBV12-3/TRBV12-4	TRBJ1-1	TGTGCCAGCAGTTTGGGCGTTTTAGTTACTGAAGCTTTCTTT	CASSLGVLVTEAFF
TRBD1	few	TRBV7-9	TRBJ1-3	TGTGCCAGCAGCTCAGGGGGCAGGGGGCTGTCTGGAAACACCATATATTTT	CASSSGGRGLSGNTIYF
.	.	TRBV29-1	TRBJ2-2	TGCAGCGCCGGTGGTCCAGGGAACACCGGGGAGCTGTTTTTT	CSAGGPGNTGELFF
TRBD1	.	TRBV7-9	TRBJ2-7	TGTGCCGGCAGCTTAGCTGTGGCAGGGGGCGAGCAGTACTTC	CAGSLAVAGGEQYF
TRBD2	.	TRBV29-1	TRBJ2-3	TGCAGCGCCCTAACTAGCGGGAGCTATATACAAGCTAGCACAGATACGCAGTATTTT	CSALTSGSYIQASTDTQYF
.	many	TRBV5-1	TRBJ2-1	TGCGCCAGCAGCTTGGGTACTAGCCGGCCCTACAATGAGCAGTTCTTC	CASSLGTSRPYNEQFF
.	many	TRBV29-1	TRBJ1-1	TGCAGCGTTACCACTCTGAACACTGAAGCTTTCTTT	CSVTTLNTEAFF
.	many	TRBV5-1	TRBJ2-7	TGCGCCAGCAGCCCGGGACTTTTATCCTACGAGCAGTACTTC	CASSPGLLSYEQYF